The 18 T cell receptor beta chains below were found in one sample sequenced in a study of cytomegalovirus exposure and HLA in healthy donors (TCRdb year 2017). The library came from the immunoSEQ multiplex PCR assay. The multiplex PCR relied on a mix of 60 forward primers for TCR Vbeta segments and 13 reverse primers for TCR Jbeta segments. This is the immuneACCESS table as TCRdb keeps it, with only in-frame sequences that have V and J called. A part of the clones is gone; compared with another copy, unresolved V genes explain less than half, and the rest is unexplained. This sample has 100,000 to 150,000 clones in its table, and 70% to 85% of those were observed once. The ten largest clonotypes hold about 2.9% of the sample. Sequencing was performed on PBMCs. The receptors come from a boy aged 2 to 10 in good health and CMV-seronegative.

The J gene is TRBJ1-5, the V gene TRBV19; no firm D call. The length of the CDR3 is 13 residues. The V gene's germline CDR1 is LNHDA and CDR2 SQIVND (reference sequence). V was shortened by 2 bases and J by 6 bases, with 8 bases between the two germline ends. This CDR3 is CASSIREGQPQHF. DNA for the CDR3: TGTGCCAGTAGTATAAGGGAGGGTCAGCCCCAGCATTTT. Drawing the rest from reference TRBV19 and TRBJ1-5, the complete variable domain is DGGITQSPKYLFRKEGQNVTLSCEQNLNHDAMYWYRQDPGQGLRLIYYSQIVNDFQKGDIAEGYSVSREKKESFPLTVTSAQKNPTAFYLCASSIREGQPQHFGDGTRLSIL.

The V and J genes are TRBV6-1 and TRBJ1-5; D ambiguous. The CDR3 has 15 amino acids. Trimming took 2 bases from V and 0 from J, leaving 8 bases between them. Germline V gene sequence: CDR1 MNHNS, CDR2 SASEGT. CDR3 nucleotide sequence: TGTGCCAGCAGTGAATCAAGAGTTAGCAATCAGCCCCAGCATTTT. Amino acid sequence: CASSESRVSNQPQHF.

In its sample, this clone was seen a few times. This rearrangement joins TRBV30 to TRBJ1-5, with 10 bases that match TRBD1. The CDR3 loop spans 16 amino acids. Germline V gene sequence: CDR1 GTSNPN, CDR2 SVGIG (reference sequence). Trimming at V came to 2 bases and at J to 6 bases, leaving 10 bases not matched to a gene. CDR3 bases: TGTGCCTGGAGTTACAGACAGGGGGCGATTTCTCAGCCCCAGCATTTT. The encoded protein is CAWSYRQGAISQPQHF.

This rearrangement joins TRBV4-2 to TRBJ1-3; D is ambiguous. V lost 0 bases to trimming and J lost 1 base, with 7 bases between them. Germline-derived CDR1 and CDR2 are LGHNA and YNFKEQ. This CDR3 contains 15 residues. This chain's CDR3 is CASSQDSGSGNTIYF. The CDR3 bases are TGTGCCAGCAGCCAAGATTCAGGTTCTGGAAACACCATATATTTT.

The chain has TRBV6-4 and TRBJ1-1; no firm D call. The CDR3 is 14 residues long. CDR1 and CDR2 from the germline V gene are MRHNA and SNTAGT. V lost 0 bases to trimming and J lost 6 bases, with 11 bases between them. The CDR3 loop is CASSDSLGSAEAFF. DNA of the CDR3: TGTGCCAGCAGTGACTCGTTAGGGAGCGCTGAAGCTTTCTTT.

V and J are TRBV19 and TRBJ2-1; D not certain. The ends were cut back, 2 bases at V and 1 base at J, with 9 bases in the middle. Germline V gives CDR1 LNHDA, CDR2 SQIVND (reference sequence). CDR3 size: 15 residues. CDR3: CASSIRGSSYNEQFF. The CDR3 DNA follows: TGTGCCAGTAGTATACGCGGTTCTTCCTACAATGAGCAGTTCTTC. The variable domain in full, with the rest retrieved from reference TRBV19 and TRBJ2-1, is DGGITQSPKYLFRKEGQNVTLSCEQNLNHDAMYWYRQDPGQGLRLIYYSQIVNDFQKGDIAEGYSVSREKKESFPLTVTSAQKNPTAFYLCASSIRGSSYNEQFFGPGTRLTVL.

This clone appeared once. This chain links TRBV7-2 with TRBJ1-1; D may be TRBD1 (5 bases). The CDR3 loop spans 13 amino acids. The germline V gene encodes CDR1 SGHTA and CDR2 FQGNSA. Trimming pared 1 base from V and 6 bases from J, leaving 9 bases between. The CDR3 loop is CASSLVGQSEAFF. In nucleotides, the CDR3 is TGTGCCAGCAGCTTAGTGGGGCAGTCTGAAGCTTTCTTT.

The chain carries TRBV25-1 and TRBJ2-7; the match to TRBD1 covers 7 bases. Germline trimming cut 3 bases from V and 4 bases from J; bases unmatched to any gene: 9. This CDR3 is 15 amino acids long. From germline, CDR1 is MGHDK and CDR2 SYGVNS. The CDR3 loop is CASSDQRQGPYEQYF. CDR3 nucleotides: TGTGCCAGCAGTGATCAGAGACAGGGTCCTTACGAGCAGTACTTC.

The chain's CDR3 is CASSLTGGNEKLFF. In DNA, the CDR3 is TGTGCCAGCAGCTTGACAGGGGGTAATGAAAAACTGTTTTTT. This sequence joins TRBV5-4 and TRBJ1-4, with TRBD1 identical over 8 bases. The CDR3 is 14 residues long. The junction had 0 bases not matched to a gene; V was cut back by 1 base and J by 4 bases. Germline V gene lookup returns CDR1 SGHNT and CDR2 YYREEE (reference sequence).

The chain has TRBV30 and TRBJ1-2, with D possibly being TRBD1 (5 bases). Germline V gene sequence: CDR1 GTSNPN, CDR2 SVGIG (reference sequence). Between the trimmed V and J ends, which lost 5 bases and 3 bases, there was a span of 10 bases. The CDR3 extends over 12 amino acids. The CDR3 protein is CAWARAYYGYTF. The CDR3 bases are TGTGCCTGGGCCAGGGCATACTATGGCTACACCTTC.

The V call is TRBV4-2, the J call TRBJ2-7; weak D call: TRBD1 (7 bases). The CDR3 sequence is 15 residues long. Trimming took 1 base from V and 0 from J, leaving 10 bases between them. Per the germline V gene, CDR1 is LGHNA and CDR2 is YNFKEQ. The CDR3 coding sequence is TGTGCCAGCAGCCAAGGACAGGGAGGCTCCTACGAGCAGTACTTC. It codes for CASSQGQGGSYEQYF.

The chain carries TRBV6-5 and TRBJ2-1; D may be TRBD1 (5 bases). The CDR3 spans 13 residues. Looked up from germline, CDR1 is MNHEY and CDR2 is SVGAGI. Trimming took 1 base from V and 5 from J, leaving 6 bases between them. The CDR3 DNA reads TGTGCCAGCAGTTACTTAGGGGACAATGAGCAGTTCTTC. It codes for CASSYLGDNEQFF.

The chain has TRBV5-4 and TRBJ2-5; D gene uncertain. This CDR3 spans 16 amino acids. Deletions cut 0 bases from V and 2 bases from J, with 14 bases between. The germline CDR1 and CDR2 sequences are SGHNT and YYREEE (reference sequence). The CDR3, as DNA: TGTGCCAGCAGCTTGGAGGCAGGAAGGAAACAAGAGACCCAGTACTTC. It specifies CASSLEAGRKQETQYF.

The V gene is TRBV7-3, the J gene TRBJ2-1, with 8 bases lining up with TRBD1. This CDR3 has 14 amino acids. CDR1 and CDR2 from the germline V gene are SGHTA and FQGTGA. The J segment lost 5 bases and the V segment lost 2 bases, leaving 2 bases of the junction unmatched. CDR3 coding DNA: TGTGCCAGCAGCTTAGGACAGGGAGACAATGAGCAGTTCTTC. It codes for CASSLGQGDNEQFF.

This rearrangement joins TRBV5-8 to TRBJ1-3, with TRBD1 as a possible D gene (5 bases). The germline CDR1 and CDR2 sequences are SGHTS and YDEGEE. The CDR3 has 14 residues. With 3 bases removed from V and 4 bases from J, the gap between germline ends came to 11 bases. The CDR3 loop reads CASSWGGTGNTIYF. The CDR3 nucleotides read TGTGCCAGCAGCTGGGGGGGGACCGGAAACACCATATATTTT.

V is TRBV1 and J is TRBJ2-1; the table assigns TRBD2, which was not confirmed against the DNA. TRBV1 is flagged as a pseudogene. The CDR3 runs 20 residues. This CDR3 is CTSSQLRGLAGGLQPREWFF. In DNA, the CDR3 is TGCACCAGCAGCCAACTTAGGGGACTAGCGGGGGGGCTCCAGCCCCGCGAGTGGTTCTTC.

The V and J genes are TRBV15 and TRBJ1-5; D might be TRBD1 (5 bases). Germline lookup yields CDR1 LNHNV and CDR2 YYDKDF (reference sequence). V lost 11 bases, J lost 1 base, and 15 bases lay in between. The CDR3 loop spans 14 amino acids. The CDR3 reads CASALRGSNQPQHF. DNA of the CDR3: TGTGCCTCGGCCCTTAGGGGAAGCAATCAGCCCCAGCATTTT. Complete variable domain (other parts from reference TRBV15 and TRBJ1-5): DAMVIQNPRYQVTQFGKPVTLSCSQTLNHNVMYWYQQKSSQAPKLLFHYYDKDFNNEADTPDNFQSRRPNTSFCFLDIRSPGLGDTAMYLCASALRGSNQPQHFGDGTRLSIL.

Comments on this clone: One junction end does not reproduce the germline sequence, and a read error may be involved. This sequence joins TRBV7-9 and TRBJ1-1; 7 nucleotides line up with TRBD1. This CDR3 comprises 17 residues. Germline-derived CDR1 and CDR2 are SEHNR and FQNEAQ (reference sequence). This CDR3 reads CSSSSRRGGPLNTEAFF. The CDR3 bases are TGTTCCAGCAGCTCCCGACGAGGGGGCCCCTTGAACACTGAAGCTTTCTTT.